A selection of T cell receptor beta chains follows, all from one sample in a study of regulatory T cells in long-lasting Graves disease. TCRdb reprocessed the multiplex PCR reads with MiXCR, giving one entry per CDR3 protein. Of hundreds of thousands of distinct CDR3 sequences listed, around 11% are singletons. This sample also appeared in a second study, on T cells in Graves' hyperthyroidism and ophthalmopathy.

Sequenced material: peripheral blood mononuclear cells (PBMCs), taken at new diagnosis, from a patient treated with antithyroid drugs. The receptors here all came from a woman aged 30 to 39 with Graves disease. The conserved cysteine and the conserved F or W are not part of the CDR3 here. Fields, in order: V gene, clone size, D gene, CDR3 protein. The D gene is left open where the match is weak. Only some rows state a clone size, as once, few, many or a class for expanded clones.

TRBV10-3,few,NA,ATKGRTDTQY
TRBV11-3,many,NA,ASSWTLAANEQF
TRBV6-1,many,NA,ASSRWTENQPQH
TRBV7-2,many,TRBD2,ASSRKGLAGGGDEQETQY
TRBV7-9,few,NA,ASSLGSGRSNQPQH
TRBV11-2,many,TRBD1,ASSLATGRDTEAF
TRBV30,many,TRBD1,ACRDRGYEQY
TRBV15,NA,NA,ATSRGGVEARTEAF
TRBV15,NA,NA,ATSRDRYQPQH
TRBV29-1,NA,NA,SVEEDWQETQY
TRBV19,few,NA,ASSKTRLKEQF
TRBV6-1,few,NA,ASSPIGATDVYGYT
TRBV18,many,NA,ASSLQVSSSYEQY
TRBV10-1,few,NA,ASSESRTGGYT
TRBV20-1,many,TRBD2,SARRVRLAGVWGEQF
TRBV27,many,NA,ASSPTEWGTGELF
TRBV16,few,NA,ASAEQGSGNTIY
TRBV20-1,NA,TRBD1,SARVRTGGPNTEAF
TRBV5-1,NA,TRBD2,ASSPWLAGGNEQF
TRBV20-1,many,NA,SARGGNGAGVNYGYT
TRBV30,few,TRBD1,AWSQGGSNQPQH
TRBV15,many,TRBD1,ATSRSQGDRGVQETQY
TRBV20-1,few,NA,SAREQGYGYT
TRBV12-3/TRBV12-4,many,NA,ASSSGLISYEQY
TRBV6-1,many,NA,ASNPGYLYGYT
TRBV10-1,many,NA,ASSESIIGNEQF
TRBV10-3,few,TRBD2,AIGAGGGLNEQF
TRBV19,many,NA,ASSAATNEKLF
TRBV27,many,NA,ASSLDGGGGYEQY
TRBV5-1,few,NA,ASRNFLSYNEQF
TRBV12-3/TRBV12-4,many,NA,ASSLAPGRVEKYGYT
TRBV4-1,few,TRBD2,ASSRGGVGTDTQY
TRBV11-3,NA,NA,ASSLKVAEQY
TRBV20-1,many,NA,SAPRSSYEQY
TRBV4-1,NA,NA,ASTPKSIGSPYNEQL
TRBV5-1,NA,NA,ASSFGGGDTQY
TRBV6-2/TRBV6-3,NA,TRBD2,ASRLGGATYNEQF
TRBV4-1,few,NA,ASSHGDTFYEQY
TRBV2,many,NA,ASDRGASYEQY
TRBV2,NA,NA,ASSEAPGGQGNYGYT
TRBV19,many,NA,ASSRHGSSYEQY
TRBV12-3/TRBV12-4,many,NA,ASSLMSNTGELF
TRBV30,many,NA,AWDSYFGLNEQF
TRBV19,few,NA,ASSIGREGREAF
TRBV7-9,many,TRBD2,ASSLAIAGGREQF
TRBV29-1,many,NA,SVGSLSYTEAF
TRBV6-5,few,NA,ASSYGQLYEQY
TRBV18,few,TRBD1,ASSSLDRGNTEAF
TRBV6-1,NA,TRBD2,ASSDTAGVYEQY
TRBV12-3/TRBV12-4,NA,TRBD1,ASNQGGGEQF
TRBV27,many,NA,ASRPSNGDQAF
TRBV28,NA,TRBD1,ASSYIQAGGDNEQF
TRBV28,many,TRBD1,ASSLGDSRNQPQH